This T cell receptor (beta chain) was captured by sequencing in a study of cytomegalovirus exposure and HLA in healthy donors. Study-wide results and limits: HLA allele associations emerged for roughly 17,000 TCR beta sequences in a later analysis, at 0.05 false discovery rate. In vitro data verified a few CMV-associated chains as specific for CMV antigens.

All the people who gave samples were healthy bone marrow donors. 13 Jbeta primers and 60 Vbeta primers were used for the PCR. Using immunoSEQ multiplex PCR, the repertoire was profiled, and TCRdb retains in-frame clones only, with some absent. The sample lists some 150,000 clones; about 72% were seen once. Details on this clone: Antigen: not known.

The sequence was obtained from a man between 60 and 75 years old in good health and CMV-seronegative. The sequencing sample was made of PBMCs.

CDR3 amino acids: CASSPYPSSGRAGETQYF. The CDR3 nucleotides read TGTGCCAGCAGCCCTTATCCCTCTAGCGGGAGGGCCGGGGAGACCCAGTACTTC. The gene calls are TRBV7-8 and TRBJ2-5; 12 nucleotides match TRBD2. This CDR3 spans 18 amino acids. CDR1 is SGHVS, CDR2 FQNEAQ, per germline. V gave up 5 bases and J gave up 5 bases; unmatched junction bases: 15.